This section outlines one TCR beta chain sequence together with its context. Its antigen is not identified. A junction boundary mismatches the germline segment, possibly from a read error. This sample stems from a study of cytomegalovirus exposure and HLA in healthy donors. Whole-study context: 81% of 300 to 450 genotyped donors fell in the Caucasian-associated ancestry cluster.

The CDR3 contains 18 residues. CDR1 and CDR2 (germline): SEHNR, FQNEAQ (reference sequence). Amplification used 60 Vbeta primers and 13 Jbeta primers. Using immunoSEQ multiplex PCR, the repertoire was profiled, and TCRdb retains in-frame clones only, with some absent. The sample has some 200,000 clones; 77% are singletons. Study-wide results and caveats: With high specificity and sensitivity, the classifier reportedly diagnosed cytomegalovirus status. Later on, a genetic analysis was performed. It linked a missense variant in DCLRE1C with V- and J-gene trimming of TCR beta. Looking again later, the authors saw that most CMV-associated TCR beta chains seemed HLA-restricted.

The sequence came from a woman between 55 and 75 years old in good health and CMV-seropositive. The sequencing sample was made of PBMCs. The chain has TRBV7-9 and TRBJ2-7; a possible D gene is TRBD2 (6 bases). The CDR3 reads CSSSLVGSPTGVHYEQYF. The CDR3 DNA follows: TGTTCCAGCAGCTTAGTAGGCTCCCCTACGGGAGTTCACTACGAGCAGTACTTC.